Listed below are T cell receptor beta chains from one sample, sequenced in a study of blood T cell repertoires in COVID-19. Sequenced by immunoSEQ multiplex PCR; TCRdb stores in-frame clones only, minus some. The sample holds around 38,000 clones; around nine tenths are singletons and the top ten take 60% to 70%. Sequencing was carried out using peripheral blood. These receptors originate from a man aged 65 to 79 with acute or convalescent COVID-19. Each CDR3 is given with its conserved first and last residue. Each record gives: V gene, D gene, clone size, J gene, CDR3 protein, CDR3 DNA. The D gene is left open where the match is weak. Clone size is shown for a subset of rows, as once, few, many or a class of expanded clone.

V: TRBV5-6
D: NA
size: NA
J: TRBJ2-1
CDR3: CASSLLNREITEQFF
DNA: TGTGCCAGCAGCTTGTTGAACAGGGAAATCACTGAGCAGTTCTTC

V: TRBV5-1
D: NA
size: NA
J: TRBJ1-1
CDR3: CASSLAGDTEAFF
DNA: TGCGCCAGCAGCTTGGCCGGAGACACTGAAGCTTTCTTT

V: TRBV7-3
D: NA
size: NA
J: TRBJ1-5
CDR3: CASSSQIGQPQHF
DNA: TGTGCCAGCAGCTCCCAAATCGGGCAGCCCCAGCATTTT

V: TRBV18
D: TRBD1
size: NA
J: TRBJ2-2
CDR3: CASSPRQGLTGELFF
DNA: TGTGCCAGCTCACCAAGACAGGGTCTAACCGGGGAGCTGTTTTTT

V: TRBV7-2
D: NA
size: few
J: TRBJ2-2
CDR3: CASRQAPDTGELFF
DNA: TGTGCCAGCAGGCAGGCCCCAGACACCGGGGAGCTGTTTTTT

V: TRBV6-5
D: TRBD1
size: NA
J: TRBJ1-4
CDR3: CAARDRAATNEKLFF
DNA: TGTGCCGCCCGGGACAGGGCTGCAACTAATGAAAAACTGTTTTTT

V: TRBV14
D: NA
size: NA
J: TRBJ2-1
CDR3: CASSYRQSSYNEQFF
DNA: TGTGCCAGCAGCTATCGACAGAGCTCCTACAATGAGCAGTTCTTC

V: TRBV6-6
D: TRBD1
size: NA
J: TRBJ1-2
CDR3: CASSRSGGEKVNYGYTF
DNA: TGTGCCAGCAGTCGATCAGGGGGCGAGAAGGTTAACTATGGCTACACCTTC

V: TRBV27
D: NA
size: few
J: TRBJ1-6
CDR3: CASSLRDSPLHF
DNA: TGTGCCAGCAGTCTTAGAGATTCACCCCTCCACTTT

V: TRBV9
D: TRBD1
size: NA
J: TRBJ1-1
CDR3: CASSRTGDTEAFF
DNA: TGTGCCAGCAGTCGCACAGGGGACACTGAAGCTTTCTTT

V: TRBV5-1
D: TRBD2
size: NA
J: TRBJ2-7
CDR3: CASSWTSGTIYEQYF
DNA: TGCGCCAGCAGCTGGACTAGCGGGACTATCTACGAGCAGTACTTC

V: TRBV18
D: NA
size: NA
J: TRBJ1-1
CDR3: CASSPIGRTEAFF
DNA: TGTGCCAGCTCACCAATTGGGAGAACTGAAGCTTTCTTT

V: TRBV15
D: TRBD1
size: NA
J: TRBJ1-2
CDR3: CATSNPTGYGYTF
DNA: TGTGCCACCAGCAATCCGACAGGGTATGGCTACACCTTC

V: TRBV7-3
D: TRBD2
size: few
J: TRBJ2-7
CDR3: CASSLRGGSSYEQYF
DNA: TGTGCCAGCAGCTTACGAGGCGGGAGCTCCTACGAGCAGTACTTC

V: TRBV18
D: NA
size: NA
J: TRBJ2-7
CDR3: CASSLAGDEQYF
DNA: TGTGCCAGCTCACTTGCCGGGGACGAGCAGTACTTC

V: TRBV27
D: NA
size: few
J: TRBJ1-6
CDR3: CASSLRRGSSLHF
DNA: TGTGCCAGCAGTTTGAGAAGGGGGAGCTCCCTCCACTTT

V: TRBV7-2
D: NA
size: NA
J: TRBJ1-5
CDR3: CASSPGRNQPQHF
DNA: TGTGCCAGCAGTCCAGGGAGGAATCAGCCCCAGCATTTT

V: TRBV12-3/TRBV12-4
D: NA
size: NA
J: TRBJ2-5
CDR3: CASCQGLETQYF
DNA: TGTGCCTCTTGTCAGGGCCTTGAGACCCAGTACTTC

V: TRBV19
D: TRBD1
size: NA
J: TRBJ1-1
CDR3: CASRTRTGGLVNTEAFF
DNA: TGTGCCAGTAGGACCCGGACAGGGGGCTTGGTGAACACTGAAGCTTTCTTT

V: TRBV2
D: NA
size: NA
J: TRBJ2-3
CDR3: CASSVETDTQYF
DNA: TGTGCCAGCAGTGTAGAAACAGATACGCAGTATTTT

V: TRBV6-2/TRBV6-3
D: TRBD1
size: NA
J: TRBJ1-2
CDR3: CASSHRDRLYGYTF
DNA: TGTGCCAGCAGTCACCGGGACAGACTCTATGGCTACACCTTC

V: TRBV6-1
D: TRBD1
size: few
J: TRBJ2-7
CDR3: CASSEAWDSSYEQYF
DNA: TGTGCCAGCAGTGAAGCCTGGGACAGCTCCTACGAGCAGTACTTC

V: TRBV5-1
D: TRBD1
size: few
J: TRBJ2-2
CDR3: CASSGSRDSNTGELFF
DNA: TGCGCCAGCAGCGGATCACGGGACAGTAACACCGGGGAGCTGTTTTTT

V: TRBV18
D: TRBD2
size: NA
J: TRBJ2-3
CDR3: CASSAPGGGGAPDTQYF
DNA: TGTGCCAGCTCGGCCCCAGGAGGCGGGGGGGCCCCAGATACGCAGTATTTT

V: TRBV5-5
D: TRBD1
size: NA
J: TRBJ2-2
CDR3: CASSLVGTGGTGELFF
DNA: TGTGCCAGCAGCTTGGTAGGGACAGGGGGCACCGGGGAGCTGTTTTTT

V: TRBV24-1
D: NA
size: few
J: TRBJ1-1
CDR3: CATSDLSAFF
DNA: TGTGCCACCAGTGATTTGTCTGCTTTCTTT

V: TRBV15
D: NA
size: NA
J: TRBJ1-1
CDR3: CATSRGSNRQEAFF
DNA: TGTGCCACCAGCAGAGGCTCAAACAGGCAAGAAGCTTTCTTT

V: TRBV24-1
D: NA
size: once
J: TRBJ1-2
CDR3: CATSDFDYGYTF
DNA: TGTGCCACCAGTGATTTCGACTATGGCTACACCTTC

V: TRBV30
D: NA
size: NA
J: TRBJ2-5
CDR3: CASRYGKETQYF
DNA: TGTGCCAGCCGATACGGGAAAGAGACCCAGTACTTC

V: TRBV7-3
D: TRBD2
size: NA
J: TRBJ2-1
CDR3: CASSFSVAGDIDEQFF
DNA: TGTGCCAGCAGCTTTTCCGTAGCGGGAGATATCGATGAGCAGTTCTTC

V: TRBV10-2
D: TRBD1
size: NA
J: TRBJ1-5
CDR3: CASTDPGQGDQPQHF
DNA: TGCGCCAGCACCGACCCGGGACAGGGTGATCAGCCCCAGCATTTT

V: TRBV9
D: TRBD2
size: NA
J: TRBJ2-1
CDR3: CASSRSGSPYNEQFF
DNA: TGTGCCAGCAGCCGTAGCGGGTCCCCCTACAATGAGCAGTTCTTC

V: TRBV9
D: TRBD2
size: NA
J: TRBJ2-1
CDR3: CASTREGRAGPYNEQFF
DNA: TGTGCCAGCACGCGGGAGGGCCGAGCAGGGCCCTACAATGAGCAGTTCTTC

V: TRBV19
D: TRBD1
size: NA
J: TRBJ1-4
CDR3: CARWDRMNEKLFF
DNA: TGTGCCAGATGGGACAGGATGAATGAAAAACTGTTTTTT

V: TRBV18
D: TRBD1
size: NA
J: TRBJ1-5
CDR3: CASSPLDRDTNQPQHF
DNA: TGTGCCAGCTCACCACTGGACAGGGACACCAATCAGCCCCAGCATTTT

V: TRBV23-1
D: NA
size: NA
J: TRBJ1-2
CDR3: CASSQGDYTF
DNA: TGCGCCAGCAGTCAGGGAGACTACACCTTC

V: TRBV14
D: NA
size: NA
J: TRBJ2-4
CDR3: CASSQDLRDSLNF
DNA: TGTGCCAGCAGCCAAGATCTGCGGGACAGTCTAAACTTC

V: TRBV6-5
D: NA
size: NA
J: TRBJ1-2
CDR3: CASGRTVSNYGYTF
DNA: TGTGCCAGCGGGCGGACAGTTTCTAACTATGGCTACACCTTC

V: TRBV7-3
D: TRBD2
size: NA
J: TRBJ2-1
CDR3: CASSQTSGWGEEQFF
DNA: TGTGCCAGCAGCCAGACTAGCGGTTGGGGGGAAGAGCAGTTCTTC

V: TRBV5-1
D: TRBD1
size: NA
J: TRBJ1-1
CDR3: CASSLAAGGRDTEAFF
DNA: TGCGCCAGCAGCTTGGCGGCAGGGGGACGGGATACTGAAGCTTTCTTT

V: TRBV9
D: TRBD1
size: NA
J: TRBJ2-1
CDR3: CASSVFAGGDNEQFF
DNA: TGTGCCAGCAGCGTCTTCGCAGGGGGAGACAATGAGCAGTTCTTC

V: TRBV3-1/TRBV3-2
D: NA
size: NA
J: TRBJ2-2
CDR3: CASSLRLKNTGELFF
DNA: TGTGCCAGCAGCCTACGACTCAAAAACACCGGGGAGCTGTTTTTT

V: TRBV19
D: NA
size: once
J: TRBJ1-6
CDR3: CASRSGPGRNSPLHF
DNA: TGTGCCAGTAGATCGGGCCCAGGGAGGAATTCACCCCTCCACTTT

V: TRBV2
D: NA
size: NA
J: TRBJ1-4
CDR3: CASSLGSLANEKLFF
DNA: TGTGCCAGCAGTCTGGGGAGTCTAGCAAATGAAAAACTGTTTTTT

V: TRBV7-3
D: NA
size: few
J: TRBJ1-1
CDR3: CASSFGPGTEAFF
DNA: TGTGCCAGCAGCTTCGGCCCGGGCACTGAAGCTTTCTTT

V: TRBV5-1
D: TRBD1
size: NA
J: TRBJ1-2
CDR3: CASRDRGTDYGYTF
DNA: TGCGCCAGCAGGGACAGGGGGACGGACTATGGCTACACCTTC

V: TRBV4-1
D: TRBD2
size: NA
J: TRBJ2-7
CDR3: CASSRGTTYEQYF
DNA: TGCGCCAGCAGCCGCGGGACTACCTACGAGCAGTACTTC

V: TRBV29-1
D: NA
size: NA
J: TRBJ1-4
CDR3: CSVGRGVDEKLFF
DNA: TGCAGCGTTGGCAGGGGCGTCGATGAAAAACTGTTTTTT

V: TRBV5-4
D: NA
size: NA
J: TRBJ1-6
CDR3: CASGGINSPLHF
DNA: TGTGCCAGCGGAGGTATTAATTCACCCCTCCACTTT

V: TRBV6-5
D: TRBD1
size: once
J: TRBJ2-5
CDR3: CASSSYRGEETQYF
DNA: TGTGCCAGCAGTTCATACAGGGGAGAGGAGACCCAGTACTTC

V: TRBV19
D: NA
size: NA
J: TRBJ2-2
CDR3: CASSDRTNTGELFF
DNA: TGTGCCAGTAGCGACAGGACGAACACCGGGGAGCTGTTTTTT

V: TRBV7-9
D: NA
size: NA
J: TRBJ1-4
CDR3: CASSLWTEGKLFF
DNA: TGTGCCAGCAGCTTATGGACGGAGGGAAAACTGTTTTTT

V: TRBV29-1
D: TRBD2
size: many
J: TRBJ2-3
CDR3: CSLSRGADTQYF
DNA: TGCAGCCTATCGCGGGGGGCAGATACGCAGTATTTT